A selection of T cell receptor beta chains follows, all from one sample in a study of T cell changes during pregnancy in multiple sclerosis. Method: immunoSEQ multiplex PCR; TCRdb's copy keeps in-frame clones and lacks some. The sample has about 69,000 clones; roughly 90% are singletons. The source material was CD4+ T cells from peripheral blood mononuclear cells, sampled in the third trimester of pregnancy. These receptors were collected from a female donor in good health, enrolled as a control in a pregnancy study. CDR3s include the opening cysteine and the closing phenylalanine or tryptophan. A D gene is named only where the DNA matches it firmly. Size is omitted from some rows. Given values are once, few, many or a class for expanded clones.

TRBJ2-7,TRBV2,few,NA,CASSGIGDYEQYF,TGTGCCAGCAGCGGGATTGGGGACTACGAGCAGTACTTC
TRBJ1-2,TRBV30,NA,TRBD1,CAWTAGQGRSEGYTF,TGTGCCTGGACCGCGGGACAGGGGAGATCTGAGGGCTACACCTTC
TRBJ1-1,TRBV28,NA,NA,CASIGRGTEAFF,TGTGCCAGCATAGGTAGGGGGACTGAAGCTTTCTTT
TRBJ1-1,TRBV7-8,NA,NA,CASSRTRNTEAFF,TGTGCCAGCAGCCGGACAAGGAACACTGAAGCTTTCTTT
TRBJ1-4,TRBV10-3,NA,NA,CATSGQLNEKLFF,TGTGCCACCTCCGGACAGCTGAATGAAAAACTGTTTTTT
TRBJ1-2,TRBV7-2,once,TRBD1,CASSSDGQGATGYTF,TGTGCCAGCAGCTCCGACGGACAGGGGGCTACCGGCTACACCTTC
TRBJ1-1,TRBV5-6,once,TRBD1,CASSRDRGDLTFF,TGTGCCAGCAGTCGGGACAGGGGGGACTTGACTTTCTTT
TRBJ2-7,TRBV27,NA,TRBD2,CASSLSPSGGDCIGAYF,TGTGCCAGCAGTTTATCCCCTAGCGGGGGGGATTGTATAGGGGCGTACTTC
TRBJ1-3,TRBV18,NA,TRBD1,CASHGQGSSGNTIYF,TGTGCCAGCCATGGACAGGGGTCCTCTGGAAACACCATATATTTT
TRBJ1-5,TRBV30,few,TRBD1,CAWSKDRGNQPQHF,TGTGCCTGGAGTAAGGACAGGGGCAATCAGCCCCAGCATTTT
TRBJ1-6,TRBV6-5,NA,NA,CASNIWGAKNSPLHF,TGTGCCAGCAATATATGGGGCGCGAAGAATTCACCCCTCCACTTT
TRBJ1-2,TRBV7-2,NA,NA,CASSLVRSGSSYTF,TGTGCCAGCAGCTTAGTCCGGTCAGGAAGTAGTTACACCTTC
TRBJ1-3,TRBV7-9,NA,NA,CASAGGAGTGNTIYF,TGTGCCAGCGCCGGGGGGGCGGGAACTGGAAACACCATATATTTT
TRBJ1-2,TRBV19,NA,NA,CASREDGYTF,TGTGCCAGCAGGGAGGATGGCTACACCTTC
TRBJ1-1,TRBV7-3,NA,TRBD1,CASSFDRDTEAFF,TGTGCCAGCAGCTTCGACAGGGACACTGAAGCTTTCTTT
TRBJ1-3,TRBV6-5,NA,NA,CASLRKRSGNTIYF,TGTGCCAGTTTGAGGAAACGCTCTGGAAACACCATATATTTT
TRBJ1-6,TRBV7-2,NA,NA,CASSLALHSGSPLHF,TGTGCCAGCAGCTTAGCTTTGCATTCGGGTTCACCCCTCCACTTT
TRBJ1-5,TRBV19,once,NA,CASLPESGSMWGNQPQHF,TGTGCCAGCCTCCCGGAGTCAGGGTCGATGTGGGGCAATCAGCCCCAGCATTTT
TRBJ1-2,TRBV5-1,NA,TRBD1,CASSLAQADRGYGYTF,TGCGCCAGCAGCTTGGCCCAGGCGGACAGGGGATATGGCTACACCTTC
TRBJ2-1,TRBV1,NA,NA,CTSSQEERGPPSYNEQFF,TGCACCAGCAGCCAAGAGGAGCGGGGGCCACCCTCCTACAATGAGCAGTTCTTC